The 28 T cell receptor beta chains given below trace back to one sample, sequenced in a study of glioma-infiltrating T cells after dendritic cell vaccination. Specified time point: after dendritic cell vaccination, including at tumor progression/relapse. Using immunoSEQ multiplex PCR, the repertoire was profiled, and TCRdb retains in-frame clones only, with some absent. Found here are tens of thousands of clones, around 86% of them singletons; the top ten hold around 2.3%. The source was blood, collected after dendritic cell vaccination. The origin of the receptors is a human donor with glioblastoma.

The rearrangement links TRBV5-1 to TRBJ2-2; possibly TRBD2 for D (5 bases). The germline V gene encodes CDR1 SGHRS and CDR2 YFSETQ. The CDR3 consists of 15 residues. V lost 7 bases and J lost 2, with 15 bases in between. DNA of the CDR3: TGCGCCAGCCTTCGGGGTGCGAGTAACACCGGGGAGCTGTTTTTT. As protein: CASLRGASNTGELFF. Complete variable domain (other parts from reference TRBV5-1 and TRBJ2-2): KAGVTQTPRYLIKTRGQQVTLSCSPISGHRSVSWYQQTPGQGLQFLFEYFSETQRNKGNFPGRFSGRQFSNSRSEMNVSTLELGDSALYLCASLRGASNTGELFFGEGSRLTVL.

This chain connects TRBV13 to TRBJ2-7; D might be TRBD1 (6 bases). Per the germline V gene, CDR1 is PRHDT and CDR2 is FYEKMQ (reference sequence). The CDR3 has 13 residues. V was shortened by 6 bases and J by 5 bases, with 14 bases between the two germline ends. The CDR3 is CASRPTGTHEQYF. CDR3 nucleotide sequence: TGTGCCAGCAGACCAACAGGGACCCACGAGCAGTACTTC.

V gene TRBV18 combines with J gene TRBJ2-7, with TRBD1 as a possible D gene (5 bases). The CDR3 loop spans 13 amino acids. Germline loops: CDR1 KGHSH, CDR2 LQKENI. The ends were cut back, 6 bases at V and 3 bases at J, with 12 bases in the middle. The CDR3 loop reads CASSGQGSYEQYF. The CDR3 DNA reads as TGTGCCAGCTCGGGGCAGGGTAGCTACGAGCAGTACTTC.

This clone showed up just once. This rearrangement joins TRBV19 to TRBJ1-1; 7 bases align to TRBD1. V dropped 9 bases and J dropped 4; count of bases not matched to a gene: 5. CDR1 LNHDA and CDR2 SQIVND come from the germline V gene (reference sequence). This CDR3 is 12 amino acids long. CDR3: CASHPGGTEAFF. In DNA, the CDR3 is TGTGCCAGCCATCCAGGGGGCACTGAAGCTTTCTTT.

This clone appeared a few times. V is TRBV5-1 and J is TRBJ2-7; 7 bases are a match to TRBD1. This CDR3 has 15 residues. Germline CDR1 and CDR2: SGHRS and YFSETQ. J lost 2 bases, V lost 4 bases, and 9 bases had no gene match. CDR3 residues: CASSETPGQTYEQYF. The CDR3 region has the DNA TGCGCCAGCAGCGAGACCCCGGGACAGACCTACGAGCAGTACTTC.

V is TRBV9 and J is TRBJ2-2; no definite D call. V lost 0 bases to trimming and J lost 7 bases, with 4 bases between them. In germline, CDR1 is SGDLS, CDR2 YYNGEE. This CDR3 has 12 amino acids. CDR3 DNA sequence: TGTGCCAGCAGCGTAGCCGTCGGGGAGCTGTTTTTT. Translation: CASSVAVGELFF.

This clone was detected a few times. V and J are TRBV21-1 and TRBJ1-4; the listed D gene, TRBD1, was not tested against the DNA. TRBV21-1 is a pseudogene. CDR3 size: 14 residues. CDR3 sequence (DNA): TGTGCCAGCAGCAAACATGGCACTAATGAAAAACTGTTTTTT. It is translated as CASSKHGTNEKLFF.

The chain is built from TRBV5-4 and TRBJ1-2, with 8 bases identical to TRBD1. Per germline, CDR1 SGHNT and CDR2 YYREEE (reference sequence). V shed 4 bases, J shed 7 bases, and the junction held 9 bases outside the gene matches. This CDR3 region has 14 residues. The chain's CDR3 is CASSLDRVRAGYTF. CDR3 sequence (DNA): TGTGCCAGCAGCCTGGACAGGGTCAGGGCTGGCTACACCTTC.

CDR3 sequence (DNA): TGTGCCAGCAGCTCAGGGGCGGGGGCCAATCAGCCCCAGCATTTT. Protein sequence: CASSSGAGANQPQHF. The chain recombines TRBV7-9 with TRBJ1-5, with D tentatively TRBD1 (6 bases). Germline values: CDR1 SEHNR, CDR2 FQNEAQ (reference sequence). The CDR3 is made up of 15 amino acids. V gave up 4 bases and J gave up 3 bases, with 13 bases separating them.

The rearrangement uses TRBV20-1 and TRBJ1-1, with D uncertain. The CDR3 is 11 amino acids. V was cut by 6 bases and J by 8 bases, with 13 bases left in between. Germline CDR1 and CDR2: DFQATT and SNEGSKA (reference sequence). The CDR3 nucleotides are TGCAGTGCCTACCGGAGGGTCGAAGCTTTCTTT. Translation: CSAYRRVEAFF.

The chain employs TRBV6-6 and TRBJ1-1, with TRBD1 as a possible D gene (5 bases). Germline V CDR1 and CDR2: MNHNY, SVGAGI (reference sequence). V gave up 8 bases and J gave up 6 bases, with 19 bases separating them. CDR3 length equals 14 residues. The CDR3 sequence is CASHPPRARAEAFF. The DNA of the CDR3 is TGTGCCAGCCATCCCCCCAGGGCTAGGGCTGAAGCTTTCTTT.

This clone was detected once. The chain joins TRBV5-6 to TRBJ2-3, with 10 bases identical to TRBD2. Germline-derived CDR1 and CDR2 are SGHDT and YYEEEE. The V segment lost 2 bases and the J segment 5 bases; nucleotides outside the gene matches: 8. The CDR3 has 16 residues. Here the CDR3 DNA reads TGTGCCAGCAGCTTTCGTCTAGCGGGAGTTTTAGATACGCAGTATTTT. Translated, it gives CASSFRLAGVLDTQYF.

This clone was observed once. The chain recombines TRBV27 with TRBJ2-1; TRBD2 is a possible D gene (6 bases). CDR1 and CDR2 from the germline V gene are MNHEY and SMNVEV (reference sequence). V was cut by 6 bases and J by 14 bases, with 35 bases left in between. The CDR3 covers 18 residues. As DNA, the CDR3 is TGTGCCAGCAGCCCGTTAGTACCCGCCGGACCTACACTCCCGGGGGAGTTCTTC. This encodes CASSPLVPAGPTLPGEFF.

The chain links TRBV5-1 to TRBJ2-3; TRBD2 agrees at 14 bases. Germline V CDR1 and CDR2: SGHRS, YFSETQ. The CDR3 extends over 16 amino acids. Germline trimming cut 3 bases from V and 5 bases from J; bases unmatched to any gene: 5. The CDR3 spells CASSYGTSGGRDTQYF. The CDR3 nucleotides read TGCGCCAGCAGCTACGGGACTAGCGGGGGTAGAGATACGCAGTATTTT.

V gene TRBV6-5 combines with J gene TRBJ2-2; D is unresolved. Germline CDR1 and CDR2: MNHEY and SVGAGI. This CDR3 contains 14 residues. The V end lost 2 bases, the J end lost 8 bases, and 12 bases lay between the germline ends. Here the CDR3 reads CASSYTAIAGELFF. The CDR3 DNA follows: TGTGCCAGCAGTTACACGGCAATAGCTGGGGAGCTGTTTTTT.

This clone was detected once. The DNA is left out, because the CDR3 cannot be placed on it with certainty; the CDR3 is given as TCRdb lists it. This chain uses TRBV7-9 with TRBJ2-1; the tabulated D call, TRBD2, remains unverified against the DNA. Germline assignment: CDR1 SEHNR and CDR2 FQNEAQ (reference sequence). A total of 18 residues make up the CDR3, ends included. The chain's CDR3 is CASSFRARAAGARLEQFF.

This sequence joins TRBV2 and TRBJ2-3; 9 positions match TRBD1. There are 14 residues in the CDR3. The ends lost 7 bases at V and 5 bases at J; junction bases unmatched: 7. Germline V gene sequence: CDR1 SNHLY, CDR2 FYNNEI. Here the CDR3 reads CASTKTGGGDTQYF. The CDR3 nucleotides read TGTGCCAGCACTAAGACAGGGGGAGGAGATACGCAGTATTTT.

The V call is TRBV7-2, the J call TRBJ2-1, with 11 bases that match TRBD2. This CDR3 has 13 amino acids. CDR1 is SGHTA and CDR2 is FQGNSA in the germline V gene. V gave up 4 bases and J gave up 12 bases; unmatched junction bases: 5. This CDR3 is CASSSVAGGLQFF. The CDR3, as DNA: TGTGCCAGCAGCTCCGTAGCGGGGGGGCTGCAGTTCTTC.

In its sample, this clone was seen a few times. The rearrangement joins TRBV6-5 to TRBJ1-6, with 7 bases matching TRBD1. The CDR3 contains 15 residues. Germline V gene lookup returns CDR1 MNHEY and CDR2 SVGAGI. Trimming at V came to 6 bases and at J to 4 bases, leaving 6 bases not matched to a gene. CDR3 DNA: TGTGCCAGCAGCCAGACAGGGAGGTATAATTCACCCCTCCACTTT. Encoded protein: CASSQTGRYNSPLHF.

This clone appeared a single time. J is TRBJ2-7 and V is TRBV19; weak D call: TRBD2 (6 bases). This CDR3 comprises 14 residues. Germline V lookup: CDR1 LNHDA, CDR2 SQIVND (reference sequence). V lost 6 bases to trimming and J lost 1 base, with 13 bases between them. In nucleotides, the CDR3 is TGTGCCAGTAGCCAACCGGAGGGATCCTACGAGCAGTACTTC. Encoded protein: CASSQPEGSYEQYF.

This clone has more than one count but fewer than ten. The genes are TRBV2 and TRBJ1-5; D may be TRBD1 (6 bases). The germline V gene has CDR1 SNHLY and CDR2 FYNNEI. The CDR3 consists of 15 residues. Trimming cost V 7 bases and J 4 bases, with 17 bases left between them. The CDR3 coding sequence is TGTGCCAGCACACTACAGGGCTTGAGAAATCAGCCCCAGCATTTT. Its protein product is CASTLQGLRNQPQHF.

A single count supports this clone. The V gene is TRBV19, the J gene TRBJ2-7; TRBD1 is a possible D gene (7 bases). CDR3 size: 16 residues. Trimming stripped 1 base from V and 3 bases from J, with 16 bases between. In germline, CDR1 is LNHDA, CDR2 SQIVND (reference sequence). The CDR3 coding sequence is TGTGCCAGTAGTATAGTCGGGGGCAGGGGGGTCTACGAGCAGTACTTC. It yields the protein CASSIVGGRGVYEQYF.

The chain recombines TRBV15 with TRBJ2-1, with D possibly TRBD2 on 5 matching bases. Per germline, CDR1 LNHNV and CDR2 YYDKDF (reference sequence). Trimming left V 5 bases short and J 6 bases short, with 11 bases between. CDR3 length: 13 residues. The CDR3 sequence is CATSPRTPNEQFF. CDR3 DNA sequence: TGTGCCACCAGCCCCCGGACTCCCAATGAGCAGTTCTTC.

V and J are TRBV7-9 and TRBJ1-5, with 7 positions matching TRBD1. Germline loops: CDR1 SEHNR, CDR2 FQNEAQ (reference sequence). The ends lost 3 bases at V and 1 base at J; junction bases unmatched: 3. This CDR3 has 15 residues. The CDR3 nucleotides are TGTGCCAGCAGCTTCTCAGGGGGGAGCAATCAGCCCCAGCATTTT. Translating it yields CASSFSGGSNQPQHF.

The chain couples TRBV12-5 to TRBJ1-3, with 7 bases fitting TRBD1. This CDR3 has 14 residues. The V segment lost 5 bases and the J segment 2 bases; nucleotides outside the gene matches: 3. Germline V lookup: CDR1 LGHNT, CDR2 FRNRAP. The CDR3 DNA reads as TGTGCTAGTGGTCAGACAGGGACTGGAAACACCATATATTTT. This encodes CASGQTGTGNTIYF.

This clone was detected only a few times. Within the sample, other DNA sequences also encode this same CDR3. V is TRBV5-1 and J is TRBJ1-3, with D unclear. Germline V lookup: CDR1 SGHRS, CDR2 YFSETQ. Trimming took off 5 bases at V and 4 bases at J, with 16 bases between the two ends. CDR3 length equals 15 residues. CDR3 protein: CASSLIPQAGNTIYF. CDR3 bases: TGCGCCAGCAGTTTGATTCCCCAGGCGGGAAACACCATATATTTT.

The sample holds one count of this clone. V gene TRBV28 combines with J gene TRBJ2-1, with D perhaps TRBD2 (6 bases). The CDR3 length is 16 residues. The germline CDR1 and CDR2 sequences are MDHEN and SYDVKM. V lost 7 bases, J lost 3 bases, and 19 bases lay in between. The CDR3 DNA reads TGTGCCAGCATCACGAGGGGCCCCGGGGGCTACAATGAGCAGTTCTTC. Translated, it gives CASITRGPGGYNEQFF.

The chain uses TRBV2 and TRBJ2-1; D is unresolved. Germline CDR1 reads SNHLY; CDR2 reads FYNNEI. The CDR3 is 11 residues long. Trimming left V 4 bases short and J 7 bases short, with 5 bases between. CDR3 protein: CASSGLNEQFF. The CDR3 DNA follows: TGTGCCAGCAGTGGTCTGAATGAGCAGTTCTTC.